This T cell receptor beta chain was recovered during a study of cytomegalovirus exposure and HLA in healthy donors. Findings and limits, study-wide: The study put 150 to 200 TCR beta chains on its list as cytomegalovirus-associated. For cytomegalovirus status, the classifier reportedly gave diagnoses with high specificity and sensitivity. Specific recognition of CMV antigens was confirmed in vitro for a few chains (all CMV-associated). For most TCR sequences rarity was the rule, although some public TCRs occurred in many donors.

Germline V lookup: CDR1 MRHNA, CDR2 SNTAGT. V trimming: 5 bases; J trimming: 2 bases; junction bases outside the gene matches: 16. This CDR3 is built from 19 residues. Data came from immunoSEQ multiplex PCR; TCRdb stores just in-frame clones and leaves some out. The data show about 190,000 clones, roughly 83% seen once. Comment on this clone: The antigen is undetermined.

The origin of this receptor is a young woman in good health and CMV-seronegative. Sequenced sample: PBMCs. The chain couples TRBV6-4 to TRBJ2-2; TRBD2 matches 8 bases. The CDR3 loop is CASSRPPKAGVTNTGELFF. In DNA, the CDR3 is TGTGCCAGCAGTAGACCTCCTAAAGCGGGAGTTACAAACACCGGGGAGCTGTTTTTT.